In its sample, the clone carrying this TCR beta chain was seen a few times. This sample stems from a study of blood T cell repertoires in COVID-19. The assay was immunoSEQ multiplex PCR, and TCRdb's table has in-frame clones only and misses some. The table has more than 200,000 clones, roughly 91% seen once. Trimming cost V 3 bases and J 6 bases, with 9 bases left between them. This CDR3 is built from 13 residues. In germline, CDR1 is MNHEY, CDR2 SMNVEV (reference sequence). Recruitment covered fewer than 25 US areas and drew participants whose ages spanned about 18 to 95 years. Participant-given clinical history determined each cohort assignment.

This TCR was recovered from a woman under 40 with acute COVID-19. The rearrangement links TRBV27 to TRBJ1-5, with D hard to call. The material sequenced was PBMCs or T cells enriched from blood (not recorded which). For the CDR3, the DNA is TGTGCCAGCAGTTTCGGGAGAACTCAGCCCCAGCATTTT. Protein product: CASSFGRTQPQHF.